Listed below are T cell receptor beta chains from one sample, sequenced in a study of blood T cells in healthy people across ages. TCRdb called the 5' RACE reads again in MiXCR, with one record for every CDR3 protein. The sample gives 540,000 or so distinct CDR3 sequences, 40% to 50% of which show up once; around 25% is in the top ten. The sample taken for sequencing was blood. All receptors derive from an elderly man in good health. The CDR3 runs from the conserved cysteine through the conserved F or W. Each record gives: clone size, CDR3 length, J gene, V gene, D gene, CDR3 DNA, CDR3 protein. A D gene is named only where the DNA matches it firmly. Only some rows state a clone size, as once, few, many or a class for expanded clones.

- | 16 | TRBJ1-5 | TRBV6-2/TRBV6-3 | - | TGTGCCAGCAGTTACCGCCAGGGACCCGGATCGGGGCCCCAGCATTTT | CASSYRQGPGSGPQHF
- | 19 | TRBJ1-4 | TRBV2 | TRBD1 | TGTGCCAGCAGTGAACCTAACCCCGGGACAGGGTCCCTAAATGAAAAACTGTTTTTT | CASSEPNPGTGSLNEKLFF
- | 16 | TRBJ2-5 | TRBV9 | TRBD2 | TGTGCCAGCAGCGTCCCACAGACTAGCGGCCAAGAGACCCAGTACTTC | CASSVPQTSGQETQYF
- | 16 | TRBJ2-1 | TRBV18 | TRBD1 | TGTGCCAGCTCACTCACCAGGGACAGCCTATACAATGAGCAGTTCTTC | CASSLTRDSLYNEQFF
- | 15 | TRBJ1-2 | TRBV7-9 | - | TGTGCCAGCAGCTTAGGAAGCGGGGAGGTCTATGGCTACACCTTC | CASSLGSGEVYGYTF
- | 15 | TRBJ2-1 | TRBV4-2 | - | TGTGCCAGCAGCCCAGCGGCCAGACCTAACAATGAGCAGTTCTTC | CASSPAARPNNEQFF
few | 13 | TRBJ1-1 | TRBV28 | - | TGTGCCAGCATGGGACCGGGGAACACTGAAGCTTTCTTT | CASMGPGNTEAFF
- | 16 | TRBJ2-7 | TRBV7-2 | TRBD2 | TGTGCCAGCAGCTGGGGGACTAGCGGAGAAAGTTACGAGCAGTACTTC | CASSWGTSGESYEQYF
few | 15 | TRBJ2-7 | TRBV7-2 | - | TGTGCCAGCAGCTTAGACCCGGGAAGGGGGTACGAGCAGTACTTC | CASSLDPGRGYEQYF
- | 15 | TRBJ2-7 | TRBV3-1 | - | TGTGCCAGCAGCCAGGGGCCTAGGAGCTCCTACGAGCAGTACTTC | CASSQGPRSSYEQYF
- | 13 | TRBJ2-5 | TRBV10-3 | - | TGTGCCATCCGCGGGGACGGCGGGGAGACCCAGTACTTC | CAIRGDGGETQYF
- | 15 | TRBJ1-5 | TRBV15 | TRBD1 | TGTGCCACCAGCAGACAGGGGGCCGGAGGTCAGCCCCAGCATTTT | CATSRQGAGGQPQHF
- | 14 | TRBJ2-3 | TRBV7-3 | TRBD2 | TGTGCCAGCAGCTTCGCGGGGGGATCAGATACGCAGTATTTT | CASSFAGGSDTQYF
many | 17 | TRBJ2-3 | TRBV6-6 | TRBD2 | TGTGCCAGCAGTTACCCCCTCGCGGGGGGTAGGGGAGATACGCAGTATTTT | CASSYPLAGGRGDTQYF
many | 14 | TRBJ2-5 | TRBV6-2/TRBV6-3 | - | TGTGCCAGCAGTTACCTTGGCAGGGTAGAGACCCAGTACTTC | CASSYLGRVETQYF
- | 16 | TRBJ1-5 | TRBV6-2/TRBV6-3 | - | TGTGCCAGCAGTTACGGTCGGGGGGCTGGAGGACAGCCCCAGCATTTT | CASSYGRGAGGQPQHF
few | 14 | TRBJ2-3 | TRBV15 | - | TGTGCCACCAGCAGAGAGCTGAGCACAGATACGCAGTATTTT | CATSRELSTDTQYF
many | 15 | TRBJ2-5 | TRBV6-5 | - | TGTGCCAGCAGCCCACGAGGGGGGCAGGGAGAGACCCAGTACTTC | CASSPRGGQGETQYF
few | 16 | TRBJ2-1 | TRBV19 | TRBD2 | TGTGCCAGTATGGAAGTAGGGAGGGACCCATACAATGAGCAGTTCTTC | CASMEVGRDPYNEQFF
- | 13 | TRBJ2-5 | TRBV7-9 | - | TGTGCCAGCAGCTTTTTTGGGGGGGAGACCCAGTACTTC | CASSFFGGETQYF
- | 14 | TRBJ2-1 | TRBV20-1 | - | TGCAGTGCCCCTAGGACGGCAGGCTACAATGAGCAGTTCTTC | CSAPRTAGYNEQFF
- | 14 | TRBJ2-1 | TRBV4-3 | TRBD1 | TGCGCCAGCAGCAAGGACAGGGAGTACAATGAGCAGTTCTTC | CASSKDREYNEQFF